This T cell receptor beta chain is drawn from a study of blood T cells in healthy people across ages. Trimming cost V 8 bases and J 0 bases; bases outside gene matches: 3. This CDR3 has 14 residues. The second PCR ran about 6 to 11 cycles with a sample-barcoded 5' primer and J-beta primers. TCRdb re-called the 5' RACE reads through MiXCR, storing one row per CDR3 protein. This sample has 1.5 million to 2 million distinct CDR3 sequences; 49% occur once, and the top ten carry over 2%. The extraction recovered at least 6 micrograms of total RNA per sample. General study points: Strong correlation existed between TCR beta diversity and naive T cell percentage.

As regards this clonotype: Its antigen is undetermined.

This chain links TRBV12-3 or TRBV12-4 with TRBJ2-3; TRBD1 agrees at 9 bases. Sequencing was done on a sample of blood. This sequence originates from a woman in her 40s in good health. CDR3 protein: CASLDRGSTDTQYF. DNA of the CDR3: TGTGCCAGCCTCGACAGGGGGAGCACAGATACGCAGTATTTT.